The 30 T cell receptor beta chains listed next were all sequenced from one sample in a study of CD8 T cells in Susac syndrome. Random hexamers were used to reverse transcribe an amount of about 0.5 to 1 ug RNA. TCRdb passed the immunoSEQ multiplex PCR reads through MiXCR, listing each CDR3 protein once. The data contain around 230,000 distinct CDR3 sequences, 90% to 96% of them singletons. Material for sequencing was CD4+ T cells from PBMCs. All receptors come from a human donor with Susac syndrome.

V gene TRBV7-9 combines with J gene TRBJ1-2; weak D call: TRBD1 (6 bases). V lost 3 bases, J lost 4 bases, and 12 bases lay in between. CDR1 is SEHNR and CDR2 is FQNEAQ in the germline V gene (reference sequence). The CDR3 sequence is 14 residues long. CDR3 DNA: TGTGCCAGCAGCTTCTCAGGGGCCCCCTATGGCTACACCTTC. Translating gives CASSFSGAPYGYTF.

This rearrangement joins TRBV21-1 to TRBJ2-4; the table's D call, TRBD1, has no DNA check behind it. TRBV21-1 is marked as a pseudogene. This CDR3 contains 16 residues. The CDR3 is CAPERGGLLAKNIQYF. The CDR3 nucleotides read TGTGCCCCGGAGAGGGGAGGCCTTCTAGCCAAAAACATTCAGTACTTC.

The chain combines TRBV24-1 with TRBJ2-7, with a possible D match to TRBD1 (6 bases). Trimming took 5 bases from V and 2 from J, leaving 15 bases between them. Germline V gene data show CDR1 as KGHDR and CDR2 as SFDVKD. The length of the CDR3 is 15 residues. The CDR3 sequence is CATSGGPQATYEQYF. CDR3 nucleotide sequence: TGTGCCACCAGTGGGGGGCCGCAGGCTACCTACGAGCAGTACTTC.

V gene TRBV20-1 combines with J gene TRBJ1-4; no reliable D call. CDR3 size: 12 residues. V was pared by 2 bases and J by 8 bases, with 9 bases between. From germline, CDR1 is DFQATT and CDR2 SNEGSKA (reference sequence). CDR3 sequence: CSARTVGEKLFF. DNA for the CDR3: TGCAGTGCTAGAACGGTGGGGGAAAAACTGTTTTTT.

The chain is built from TRBV11-1 and TRBJ2-6, with D perhaps TRBD1 or TRBD2 (6 bases each). This CDR3 has 20 amino acids. CDR1 and CDR2 from the germline V gene are SGHAT and FQDESV (reference sequence). Trimming stripped 4 bases from V and 1 base from J, with 23 bases between. CDR3 sequence reads: CASSSPRGGFPRSGANVLTF. The CDR3 DNA reads as TGTGCCAGCAGCTCACCCAGGGGAGGTTTCCCCAGGTCTGGGGCCAACGTCCTGACTTTC. Together with reference TRBV11-1 and TRBJ2-6, the CDR3 gives the full variable domain: EAEVAQSPRYKITEKSQAVAFWCDPISGHATLYWYRQILGQGPELLVQFQDESVVDDSQLPKDRFSAERLKGVDSTLKIQPAELGDSAMYLCASSSPRGGFPRSGANVLTFGAGSRLTVL.

The chain carries TRBV5-1 and TRBJ2-5; 7 nucleotides align to TRBD1. The V and J ends lost 4 bases and 5 bases, in that order; junction bases with no gene match: 8. The CDR3 consists of 14 residues. CDR1 and CDR2 from the germline V gene are SGHRS and YFSETQ. The DNA for the CDR3 is TGCGCCAGCAGCCATGACAGGGTTGGGGAGACCCAGTACTTC. Translating gives CASSHDRVGETQYF. The whole variable domain, filled in from reference TRBV5-1 and TRBJ2-5, reads KAGVTQTPRYLIKTRGQQVTLSCSPISGHRSVSWYQQTPGQGLQFLFEYFSETQRNKGNFPGRFSGRQFSNSRSEMNVSTLELGDSALYLCASSHDRVGETQYFGPGTRLLVL.

This chain joins TRBV28 and TRBJ2-1, with a weak D call TRBD2 (5 bases). The CDR3 sequence is 14 residues long. Trimming removed 5 bases from V and 8 bases from J, with 16 bases in between. Germline V gives CDR1 MDHEN, CDR2 SYDVKM. The CDR3 sequence: CASSPGIAWHEQFF. The CDR3 coding sequence is TGTGCCAGCAGTCCCGGGATAGCGTGGCATGAGCAGTTCTTC.

The CDR3 nucleotides are TGCAGCGTCAGGACAGGGGGCACAGATACGCAGTATTTT. This encodes CSVRTGGTDTQYF. This chain uses TRBV29-1 with TRBJ2-3, with 9 bases identical to TRBD1. The J segment lost 1 base and the V segment lost 6 bases, leaving 2 bases of the junction unmatched. Germline values: CDR1 SQVTM, CDR2 ANQGSEA. This CDR3 is built from 13 residues.

The chain employs TRBV5-8 and TRBJ2-3; D is undetermined. The germline CDR1 and CDR2 sequences are SGHTS and YDEGEE. CDR3 size: 12 residues. The V end lost 7 bases, the J end lost 1 base, and 7 bases lay between the germline ends. The CDR3 bases are TGTGCCAGCGAGGCCCGCACAGATACGCAGTATTTT. It translates to CASEARTDTQYF.

The rearrangement links TRBV25-1 to TRBJ2-2, with 7 bases fitting TRBD1. The CDR3 totals 15 residues. The germline gives CDR1 MGHDK, CDR2 SYGVNS. The V segment lost 3 bases and the J segment 4 bases; nucleotides outside the gene matches: 5. The CDR3 loop is CASSDPGQATGELFF. The CDR3 DNA reads as TGTGCCAGCAGTGACCCCGGACAGGCCACCGGGGAGCTGTTTTTT. Full variable domain (remainder filled in from reference TRBV25-1 and TRBJ2-2): EADIYQTPRYLVIGTGKKITLECSQTMGHDKMYWYQQDPGMELHLIHYSYGVNSTEKGDLSSESTVSRIRTEHFPLTLESARPSHTSQYLCASSDPGQATGELFFGEGSRLTVL.

The chain couples TRBV5-1 to TRBJ1-4, with D uncertain. The length of the CDR3 is 13 residues. Trimming pared 5 bases from V and 0 bases from J, leaving 5 bases between. Germline V gene lookup returns CDR1 SGHRS and CDR2 YFSETQ. The CDR3 DNA is TGCGCCAGCAGGGGATCAACTAATGAAAAACTGTTTTTT. Its translation: CASRGSTNEKLFF.

V and J are TRBV28 and TRBJ1-2; D gene ambiguous. V shed 2 bases and J shed 8 bases, with 12 bases lying between them. The length of the CDR3 is 13 residues. In germline, CDR1 is MDHEN, CDR2 SYDVKM. The CDR3: CASSLQLGKGYTF. The CDR3 nucleotides read TGTGCCAGCAGTTTACAATTGGGGAAGGGCTACACCTTC.

Written as DNA, the CDR3 is TGTGCCAGCAGCGTAGGGGACACCGGGGAGCTGTTTTTT. The encoded protein is CASSVGDTGELFF. The rearrangement links TRBV9 to TRBJ2-2; D remains ambiguous. With 0 bases removed from V and 3 bases from J, the gap between germline ends came to 3 bases. Per the germline V gene, CDR1 is SGDLS and CDR2 is YYNGEE. This CDR3 has 13 amino acids.

J is TRBJ1-2 and V is TRBV12-3 or TRBV12-4; no clear D. This CDR3 is built from 12 residues. Deletions cut 6 bases from V and 4 bases from J, with 9 bases between. The chain's CDR3 is CASSREVYGYTF. CDR3 nucleotides: TGTGCCAGCAGCCGAGAAGTCTATGGCTACACCTTC.

This chain uses TRBV29-1 with TRBJ2-5; tentatively, D is TRBD1 (6 bases). This CDR3 is 11 amino acids long. Trimming took off 6 bases at V and 5 bases at J, with 10 bases between the two ends. Germline V gives CDR1 SQVTM, CDR2 ANQGSEA. CDR3 DNA sequence: TGCAGCGTCAACAGGGCGGAGACCCAGTACTTC. This encodes CSVNRAETQYF.

The V call is TRBV4-1, the J call TRBJ2-7, with 7 bases lining up with TRBD1. There are 14 residues in the CDR3. Losses at the gene ends were 2 bases for V and 5 bases for J; bases not matched to a gene: 6. The germline V gene encodes CDR1 MGHRA and CDR2 YSYEKL. For the CDR3, the DNA is TGCGCCAGCAGCCAACCAGGGGGAAGGGACGAGCAGTACTTC. Translation: CASSQPGGRDEQYF.

This rearrangement joins TRBV18 to TRBJ2-7; weak D call: TRBD1 (6 bases). Germline assignment: CDR1 KGHSH and CDR2 LQKENI. CDR3 length equals 14 residues. V was clipped by 6 bases and J by 5 bases, with 17 bases between them. The chain's CDR3 is CASSERRDTDEQYF. DNA for the CDR3: TGTGCCAGCTCGGAACGCCGGGACACGGACGAGCAGTACTTC.

V is TRBV18 and J is TRBJ2-1; D uncertain. Germline V gives CDR1 KGHSH, CDR2 LQKENI. The CDR3 totals 16 residues. Trimming cost V 3 bases and J 3 bases, with 15 bases left between them. The CDR3 nucleotides read TGTGCCAGCTCACCTTCCGCTAGAACGGACTACAATGAGCAGTTCTTC. Translation gives CASSPSARTDYNEQFF. The full variable domain, its missing parts supplied by reference TRBV18 and TRBJ2-1, is NAGVMQNPRHLVRRRGQEARLRCSPMKGHSHVYWYRQLPEEGLKFMVYLQKENIIDESGMPKERFSAEFPKEGPSILRIQQVVRGDSAAYFCASSPSARTDYNEQFFGPGTRLTVL.

The genes are TRBV9 and TRBJ2-3; 7 bases map to TRBD2. Germline values: CDR1 SGDLS, CDR2 YYNGEE. J was trimmed by 5 bases and V by 1 base; bases with no gene match: 10. The CDR3 runs 16 residues. The CDR3 loop reads CASSVSGGSGVDTQYF. The CDR3 nucleotides read TGTGCCAGCAGCGTAAGCGGCGGGAGTGGGGTAGATACGCAGTATTTT.

The chain combines TRBV13 with TRBJ2-7, with D hard to call. CDR1 PRHDT and CDR2 FYEKMQ come from the germline V gene (reference sequence). The length of the CDR3 is 14 residues. Trimming shortened V by 5 bases and J by 2 bases, and 13 bases separated the two germline ends. Written as DNA, the CDR3 is TGTGCCAGCAGCCCCACCCGAGACGCCTACGAGCAGTACTTC. Translating it yields CASSPTRDAYEQYF.

V is TRBV6-5 and J is TRBJ1-1, with 7 nucleotides matching TRBD1. This CDR3 comprises 15 residues. Trimming removed 6 bases from V and 10 bases from J; junction bases left unmatched: 17. Germline lookup yields CDR1 MNHEY and CDR2 SVGAGI. CDR3 nucleotide sequence: TGTGCCAGCAGCAGAGGAGACAGGGCGCTCCGAGTAGCTTTCTTT. Translated: CASSRGDRALRVAFF.

The genes are TRBV27 and TRBJ2-5; TRBD2 agrees at 8 bases. J gave up 2 bases and V 6 bases, and 5 bases lay outside the gene matches. Germline CDR1 MNHEY, CDR2 SMNVEV (reference sequence). The CDR3 runs 14 residues. The CDR3 spells CASSRSGIQETQYF. CDR3 DNA: TGTGCCAGCAGCCGTAGCGGGATTCAAGAGACCCAGTACTTC.

The CDR3 protein is CASSLAVAGILNYNEQFF. The CDR3 DNA reads TGTGCCAGCAGCTTGGCGGTAGCGGGAATTCTCAACTACAATGAGCAGTTCTTC. The rearrangement joins TRBV5-4 to TRBJ2-1, with TRBD2 identical over 8 bases. Germline CDR1 reads SGHNT; CDR2 reads YYREEE (reference sequence). V lost 0 bases, J lost 3 bases, and 11 bases stayed unmatched. The CDR3 length is 18 residues.

The chain has TRBV4-2 and TRBJ2-7; perhaps TRBD1 as D (6 bases). V was shortened by 0 bases and J by 9 bases, with 18 bases between the two germline ends. The CDR3 totals 15 residues. The germline gives CDR1 LGHNA, CDR2 YNFKEQ. The CDR3 nucleotides are TGTGCCAGCAGCCAAGATACGACCGGGACAACCGGGCAGTACTTC. Amino acid sequence: CASSQDTTGTTGQYF.

The CDR3 DNA is TGTGCCAGCAGCTTAACCCGGGCTAGCGGGGGCCACGAGCAGTACTTC. As protein: CASSLTRASGGHEQYF. V and J are TRBV11-2 and TRBJ2-7; 10 bases agree with TRBD2. Unmatched junction bases numbered 9, after V lost 2 bases and J lost 5 bases. The length of the CDR3 is 16 residues. The germline gives CDR1 SGHAT, CDR2 FQNNGV.

The rearrangement joins TRBV20-1 to TRBJ2-3, with D perhaps TRBD2 (6 bases). The CDR3 has 15 residues. Germline V gene sequence: CDR1 DFQATT, CDR2 SNEGSKA (reference sequence). V shed 1 base and J shed 0 bases, with 11 bases lying between them. CDR3 DNA: TGCAGTGCTAGAGGGACTACACTTAGCACAGATACGCAGTATTTT. Translated: CSARGTTLSTDTQYF.

The rearrangement joins TRBV6-6 to TRBJ1-5; TRBD1 aligns across 9 bases. Per the germline V gene, CDR1 is MNHNY and CDR2 is SVGAGI (reference sequence). Germline trimming cut 5 bases from V and 6 bases from J; bases unmatched to any gene: 5. This CDR3 spans 14 amino acids. The CDR3 DNA sequence: TGTGCCAGCAGTGACGGGACAGGGCTTCAGCCCCAGCATTTT. Amino acid sequence: CASSDGTGLQPQHF.

The chain recombines TRBV15 with TRBJ1-2; TRBD1 agrees at 7 bases. This CDR3 is 13 amino acids long. Germline CDR1 is LNHNV and CDR2 is YYDKDF (reference sequence). Trimming removed 2 bases from V and 5 bases from J; junction bases left unmatched: 2. CDR3 sequence: CATSRTQGYGYTF. In DNA, the CDR3 is TGTGCCACCAGCAGAACACAGGGGTATGGCTACACCTTC.

The chain is built from TRBV12-3 or TRBV12-4 and TRBJ1-1, with D maybe TRBD1 (5 bases). The ends were cut back, 3 bases at V and 11 bases at J, with 10 bases in the middle. The CDR3 sequence is 11 residues long. CDR3: CASSLGVGAFF. Written as DNA, the CDR3 is TGTGCCAGCAGTTTGGGGGTTGGGGCTTTCTTT.

This clonotype was found once. The chain employs TRBV28 and TRBJ2-7; tentative D call: TRBD1 (6 bases). Germline-derived CDR1 and CDR2 are MDHEN and SYDVKM. CDR3 length: 16 amino acids. Trimming took off 2 bases at V and 4 bases at J, with 18 bases between the two ends. The CDR3 loop reads CASSLVSTGPIYEQYF. DNA for the CDR3: TGTGCCAGCAGTTTAGTCTCCACAGGGCCGATTTACGAGCAGTACTTC.